The 29 T cell receptor beta chains presented below share a single source sample, sequenced in a study of molecular identifiers for immune sequencing clone quantification. Each CDR3 protein gets one entry after TCRdb re-called the PCR reads with MiXCR. Of approximately 630,000 distinct CDR3 sequences in the sample, about 25% were seen once. The sample consisted of naive CD8+ T cells from blood, with Jurkat cell RNA spiked in. Noted subset: FACS-sorted CD8+CD4-CCR7+CD45RA+ naive T cells. The receptors derive from a human donor in good health. Some libraries in this study had Jurkat cell RNA spiked in.

This clonotype showed up just a few times. The chain recombines TRBV2 with TRBJ2-1, with D perhaps assigned TRBD1 or TRBD2 (5 bases each). The CDR3 runs 17 residues. The V and J ends lost 2 bases and 9 bases respectively, with 23 bases between them. The germline CDR1 and CDR2 sequences are SNHLY and FYNNEI. The CDR3 reads CASSELGDSGSRGEQFF. The CDR3 bases are TGTGCCAGCAGTGAATTGGGGGATTCAGGTAGTAGAGGTGAGCAGTTCTTC.

V gene TRBV25-1 combines with J gene TRBJ1-1; D gene uncertain. With 3 bases removed from V and 3 bases from J, the gap between germline ends came to 11 bases. The CDR3 runs to 14 residues. CDR1 is MGHDK and CDR2 is SYGVNS in the germline V gene. The CDR3, as DNA: TGTGCCAGCAGTGAGACGGACCAAGACACTGAAGCTTTCTTT. Residues: CASSETDQDTEAFF. Together with reference TRBV25-1 and TRBJ1-1, the CDR3 gives the full variable domain: EADIYQTPRYLVIGTGKKITLECSQTMGHDKMYWYQQDPGMELHLIHYSYGVNSTEKGDLSSESTVSRIRTEHFPLTLESARPSHTSQYLCASSETDQDTEAFFGQGTRLTVV.

Comments on this clonotype: This may arise from a read error, as a much more abundant clone is one base away. The J gene is TRBJ1-1, the V gene TRBV9; 7 positions agree with TRBD1. The CDR3 runs 14 residues. Losses at the gene ends were 3 bases for V and 6 bases for J; bases not matched to a gene: 8. Germline V gives CDR1 SGDLS, CDR2 YYNGEE. CDR3 bases: TGTGCCAGCAGCGCAGGGACAGTAAACCCTGAAGCTTTCTTT. Translated: CASSAGTVNPEAFF.

Notes on this clonotype: A clone one base away is much larger, so this may be a read error. The J gene is TRBJ1-5, the V gene TRBV15; the D is unclear. The CDR3 is 18 residues long. V was cut by 0 bases and J by 0 bases, with 15 bases left in between. Germline CDR1 and CDR2: LNHNV and YYDKDF (reference sequence). Here the CDR3 reads CATSRESPRIYSNQPQHF. The CDR3 DNA reads TGTGCCACCAGCAGAGAGTCGCCTCGCATATATAGCAATCAGCCCCAGCATTTT.

Of note for this clonotype: A much larger clonotype is one base distant, so this may be a read error. Likely a read error: the CDR3 ends without its conserved phenylalanine or tryptophan. V and J are TRBV19 and TRBJ1-2; no clear D. The CDR3 spans 13 residues. Per the germline V gene, CDR1 is LNHDA and CDR2 is SQIVND (reference sequence). V was clipped by 3 bases and J by 5 bases, with 10 bases between them. CDR3 nucleotide sequence: TGTGCCAGTAGTATCAGCGCTGTGTATGGCTACACCTAC. Amino acids: CASSISAVYGYTY.

This chain uses TRBV30 with TRBJ1-2; D unresolved. There are 13 residues in the CDR3. The germline V gene encodes CDR1 GTSNPN and CDR2 SVGIG (reference sequence). With 2 bases removed from V and 0 bases from J, the gap between germline ends came to 7 bases. Here the CDR3 reads CAWSLYPNYGYTF. The CDR3 DNA reads as TGTGCCTGGAGTTTATATCCTAACTATGGCTACACCTTC.

The chain has TRBV7-2 and TRBJ2-6; weak D call: TRBD1 (7 bases). This CDR3 spans 18 amino acids. V lost 4 bases and J lost 2, with 18 bases in between. Germline V lookup: CDR1 SGHTA, CDR2 FQGNSA. The CDR3 region is CASSSEGQPLAGANVLTF. CDR3 nucleotides: TGTGCCAGCAGCTCGGAGGGACAGCCCTTAGCTGGGGCCAACGTCCTGACTTTC. Drawing the rest from reference TRBV7-2 and TRBJ2-6, the complete variable domain is GAGVSQSPSNKVTEKGKDVELRCDPISGHTALYWYRQSLGQGLEFLIYFQGNSAPDKSGLPSDRFSAERTGGSVSTLTIQRTQQEDSAVYLCASSSEGQPLAGANVLTFGAGSRLTVL.

Ten or more counts support this clonotype. The rearrangement links TRBV28 to TRBJ1-1; 8 bases align to TRBD1. V gave up 0 bases and J gave up 4 bases; unmatched junction bases: 4. Germline values: CDR1 MDHEN, CDR2 SYDVKM. The CDR3 totals 15 residues. The CDR3 nucleotides read TGTGCCAGCAGTTTATGGGACAGGGTCCGCACTGAAGCTTTCTTT. It is translated as CASSLWDRVRTEAFF.

This clonotype came up many times. The rearrangement uses TRBV3-1 and TRBJ2-5; the match to TRBD2 covers 8 bases. V dropped 7 bases and J dropped 6; count of bases not matched to a gene: 10. The CDR3 is 14 amino acids. The germline V gene has CDR1 LGHDT and CDR2 YNNKEL (reference sequence). CDR3 amino acids: CASTLSGSGKTQYF. CDR3 coding DNA: TGTGCCAGCACCTTAAGCGGGAGTGGAAAGACCCAGTACTTC.

This sequence joins TRBV7-9 and TRBJ2-4, with D perhaps matching TRBD2 (6 bases). The CDR3 sequence is 13 residues long. CDR1 and CDR2 (germline): SEHNR, FQNEAQ (reference sequence). The CDR3 here is CAGVASDQNIQYF. CDR3 nucleotide sequence: TGTGCAGGGGTGGCTAGCGATCAAAACATTCAGTACTTC.

In this sample, this clonotype turned up many times. This chain links TRBV11-2 with TRBJ2-1; D perhaps matches TRBD2 (5 bases). CDR1 and CDR2 from the germline V gene are SGHAT and FQNNGV. The CDR3 sequence is 12 residues long. The V end was cut by 5 bases, the J end by 10 bases, with 12 bases between. The CDR3: CASSIGLGEQFF. CDR3 in DNA: TGTGCCAGCAGCATTGGACTGGGGGAGCAGTTCTTC.

This clonotype was counted a few times. The chain carries TRBV2 and TRBJ2-7, with 10 positions matching TRBD1. Germline lookup yields CDR1 SNHLY and CDR2 FYNNEI. Trimming cost V 6 bases and J 5 bases; bases outside gene matches: 10. The CDR3 runs 15 residues. The CDR3 DNA is TGTGCCAGCAGAACCCCGGGACAGGGGACAAACGAGCAGTACTTC. This codes for CASRTPGQGTNEQYF.

Points on this clonotype: Lacking the conserved final phenylalanine or tryptophan, this CDR3 likely reflects a read error. V is TRBV27 and J is TRBJ2-7; D may match TRBD1 or TRBD2 (5 bases each). The CDR3 runs 14 residues. Germline CDR1 is MNHEY and CDR2 is SMNVEV (reference sequence). The CDR3 DNA reads TGTACCAGCAGTTTATGGGGACCGAACTACGAGCAGTACCTC. Translation: CTSSLWGPNYEQYL.

This clonotype was counted between two and nine times. The V call is TRBV12-5, the J call TRBJ1-5; D perhaps matches TRBD1 (5 bases). Germline V gene sequence: CDR1 LGHNT, CDR2 FRNRAP. Trimming cost V 3 bases and J 4 bases, with 13 bases left between them. CDR3 length equals 15 residues. CDR3 in amino acids: CASGLDGGGNQPQHF. CDR3 DNA: TGTGCTAGTGGTTTAGACGGGGGTGGGAATCAGCCCCAGCATTTT.

This chain joins TRBV27 and TRBJ2-1; 8 positions match TRBD2. The V segment lost 5 bases and the J segment 3 bases; nucleotides outside the gene matches: 3. The germline gives CDR1 MNHEY, CDR2 SMNVEV (reference sequence). This CDR3 is built from 14 residues. The CDR3 region has the DNA TGTGCCAGCAGTGGCGGGGGGTTCTACAATGAGCAGTTCTTC. Translated: CASSGGGFYNEQFF.

To note about this clonotype: An end of the junction differs from the germline gene, which may be a read error. The chain joins TRBV7-2 to TRBJ1-1; 7 bases are shared with TRBD1. Per germline, CDR1 SGHTA and CDR2 FQGNSA. This CDR3 is 15 amino acids long. The CDR3 protein is CACSVQGNLGNEAFF. The CDR3 coding sequence is TGTGCCTGCAGCGTACAGGGGAACCTGGGGAATGAAGCTTTCTTT. Filled out from reference TRBV7-2 and TRBJ1-1, the complete variable domain reads GAGVSQSPSNKVTEKGKDVELRCDPISGHTALYWYRQSLGQGLEFLIYFQGNSAPDKSGLPSDRFSAERTGGSVSTLTIQRTQQEDSAVYLCACSVQGNLGNEAFFGQGTRLTVV.

The gene calls are TRBV19 and TRBJ1-1, with D maybe TRBD1 (5 bases). Trimming stripped 6 bases from V and 4 bases from J, with 9 bases between. CDR1 is LNHDA, CDR2 SQIVND, per germline (reference sequence). The CDR3 has 12 amino acids. The CDR3: CASSRGVTEAFF. CDR3 DNA: TGTGCCAGTAGCCGGGGCGTCACTGAAGCTTTCTTT.

There are many counts of this clonotype. The V gene is TRBV7-6, the J gene TRBJ2-7; tentatively, D is TRBD1 or TRBD2 (5 bases each). CDR1 SGHVS and CDR2 FNYEAQ come from the germline V gene. V lost 0 bases to trimming and J lost 6 bases, with 18 bases between them. This CDR3 is built from 16 residues. For the CDR3, the DNA is TGTGCCAGCAGCTTAGCGCAGGTTGGGGGTTTCTCCGAGCAGTACTTC. Residues: CASSLAQVGGFSEQYF.

Remarks on this clonotype: Relative to the germline gene, one junction end is altered; a read error may explain this. This chain connects TRBV11-2 to TRBJ2-1, with TRBD2 identical over 14 bases. Germline lookup yields CDR1 SGHAT and CDR2 FQNNGV. This CDR3 has 15 residues. CDR3 sequence: CASGLTSGGANEQFF. In DNA, the CDR3 is TGTGCCAGCGGCTTGACTAGCGGGGGGGCGAATGAGCAGTTCTTC.

This clonotype was observed many times. CDR3 nucleotide sequence: TGTGCCAGCAGTTACCTACAGGGGGGTACTGAAGCTTTCTTT. The encoded protein is CASSYLQGGTEAFF. The V gene is TRBV6-6, the J gene TRBJ1-1; 8 nucleotides agree with TRBD1. V lost 2 bases and J lost 5; bases outside the gene matches: 4. The length of the CDR3 is 14 residues. Germline CDR1 and CDR2: MNHNY and SVGAGI (reference sequence).

This clonotype occurred once. One base away lies a much larger clone, so this may be a sequencing read error. The chain couples TRBV7-9 to TRBJ1-4; D is ambiguous. Deletions cut 5 bases from V and 0 bases from J, with 13 bases between. This CDR3 spans 16 amino acids. Per the germline V gene, CDR1 is SEHNR and CDR2 is FQNEAQ (reference sequence). The CDR3 DNA is TGTGCCAGCAGCAGAAGAGAGGATCCAACTAATGAAAAACTGTTTTTT. Amino acids: CASSRREDPTNEKLFF.

The gene calls are TRBV7-9 and TRBJ1-1; no clear D. The CDR3 totals 14 residues. In germline, CDR1 is SEHNR, CDR2 FQNEAQ (reference sequence). The CDR3 reads CASCGRTGRTEAFF. The CDR3, as DNA: TGTGCGAGCTGCGGAAGGACTGGGAGGACTGAAGCTTTCTTT.

This clonotype was counted ten times or more. The rearrangement joins TRBV28 to TRBJ2-7, with TRBD2 matching 7 bases. V gave up 6 bases and J gave up 2 bases; unmatched junction bases: 13. The germline gives CDR1 MDHEN, CDR2 SYDVKM. This CDR3 is built from 16 residues. The CDR3 sequence is CASSGRSSVRPYEQYF. The DNA of the CDR3 is TGTGCCAGCAGCGGGAGGAGTTCGGTTCGACCCTACGAGCAGTACTTC.

In the case of this clonotype: One end of the junction fails to match germline, which may point to a read error. This sequence joins TRBV4-3 and TRBJ2-7, with D possibly being TRBD2 (6 bases). The CDR3 totals 15 residues. Germline CDR1 is LGHNA and CDR2 is YSLEER. CDR3 residues: CPTSPSLGTSYDQYF. CDR3 coding DNA: TGCCCCACCAGCCCAAGTTTGGGGACTTCCTACGACCAGTACTTC.

J is TRBJ1-4 and V is TRBV2; D is unresolved. V shed 4 bases and J shed 7 bases, with 13 bases lying between them. This CDR3 comprises 14 residues. Per the germline V gene, CDR1 is SNHLY and CDR2 is FYNNEI. CDR3 region: CASSVPPQLEKLFF. CDR3 nucleotides: TGTGCCAGCAGTGTCCCCCCCCAGCTTGAAAAACTGTTTTTT.

As DNA, the CDR3 is TGTGCCAGCAGTTACAGGACTAGCGGTTACAATGAGCAGTTCTTC. Its protein is CASSYRTSGYNEQFF. The chain couples TRBV27 to TRBJ2-1; 10 bases are shared with TRBD2. The germline gives CDR1 MNHEY, CDR2 SMNVEV (reference sequence). The CDR3 is made up of 15 amino acids. After removal of 4 bases from V and 4 bases from J, the junction contained 4 bases not matched to a gene.

The gene calls are TRBV20-1 and TRBJ2-3; no clear D gene. CDR1 and CDR2 (germline): DFQATT, SNEGSKA (reference sequence). This CDR3 contains 17 residues. V gave up 1 base and J gave up 3 bases, with 20 bases separating them. CDR3 protein: CSARGSSTTRTTDTQYF. The CDR3 nucleotides read TGCAGTGCTAGAGGTTCGTCGACAACCCGGACGACAGATACGCAGTATTTT.

The sample holds a few counts of this clonotype. The gene calls are TRBV20-1 and TRBJ2-2; D gene unclear. The germline CDR1 and CDR2 sequences are DFQATT and SNEGSKA (reference sequence). This CDR3 has 13 residues. Trimming left V 5 bases short and J 3 bases short, with 10 bases between. CDR3 region: CSARHGYTGELFF. The DNA for the CDR3 is TGCAGTGCTCGACACGGATACACCGGGGAGCTGTTTTTT.

This clonotype has just a few counts. The V call is TRBV9, the J call TRBJ2-5; D gene ambiguous. V was pared by 4 bases and J by 5 bases, with 18 bases between. The CDR3 loop spans 15 amino acids. CDR1 and CDR2 (germline): SGDLS, YYNGEE. The CDR3 DNA sequence: TGTGCCAGCAGCCCATGGGTCTCCCGGCCGGAGACCCAGTACTTC. Translation gives CASSPWVSRPETQYF.